This entry is about one T cell receptor (beta chain). Evenly divided among several immunoSEQ plates was the genomic DNA of each subset. In the authors' methods: Filtering differed because ImmunoSEQ produced junction-only sequences that carried no quality scores. Clones were read by immunoSEQ multiplex PCR, and TCRdb kept only the in-frame ones, dropping some. V, J and clone size derive from that table, while D and trimming were established from the DNA sequence. The sample lists about a million clones; around 80% were seen once. This CDR3 comprises 14 residues. Germline CDR1 LNHDA, CDR2 SQIVND (reference sequence). Trimming took 4 bases from V and 1 from J, leaving 7 bases between them. This record belongs to a study of shared clonotypes between healthy human individuals. Study-level information: Plates per donor: three CD4 naive, three CD4 memory, two CD8 naive, one CD8 memory.

The gene calls are TRBV19 and TRBJ2-2; no clear D gene. Input material: memory CD4+ T cells sorted from blood. Indicated subset: CD45RA-negative fraction. This TCR came from a man younger than 35 in good health. The CDR3 coding sequence is TGTGCCAGTAGTAACCCGGGGAACACCGGGGAGCTGTTTTTT. Translated, it gives CASSNPGNTGELFF.